These 15 T cell receptor beta chains share one sample of origin, sequenced in a study of shared clonotypes between healthy human individuals. TCRdb's table, derived via immunoSEQ multiplex PCR, lists solely in-frame clones and lacks some. This sample has about 1.5 million clones, with more than 95% found just once. Sequencing used naive CD4+ T cells sorted from blood. The sample's subset: CD45RA+ positively selected. Receptors were obtained from a man under 40 in good health.

The CDR3 spells CASSYTGMVTGELFF. The DNA of the CDR3 is TGTGCCAGCAGTTACACAGGGATGGTTACCGGGGAGCTGTTTTTT. The chain joins TRBV6-5 to TRBJ2-2; D is possibly TRBD1 (6 bases). The CDR3 totals 15 residues. Germline V gives CDR1 MNHEY, CDR2 SVGAGI. Trimming shortened V by 2 bases and J by 5 bases, and 12 bases separated the two germline ends.

The chain has TRBV5-4 and TRBJ2-2, with 11 bases fitting TRBD2. The J segment lost 7 bases and the V segment lost 0 bases, leaving 2 bases of the junction unmatched. The CDR3 has 15 residues. Per germline, CDR1 SGHNT and CDR2 YYREEE (reference sequence). The CDR3 DNA reads as TGTGCCAGCAGCTTGGTAACTAGCGGGGGCGGGGAGCTGTTTTTT. Translated: CASSLVTSGGGELFF.

V and J are TRBV5-8 and TRBJ2-2; TRBD1 or TRBD2 may be the D gene (5 bases each). V gave up 3 bases and J gave up 5 bases, with 14 bases separating them. Germline V gene lookup returns CDR1 SGHTS and CDR2 YDEGEE. This CDR3 spans 15 amino acids. CDR3 amino acids: CASSSYRRSTGELFF. In DNA, the CDR3 is TGTGCCAGCAGCTCCTACAGGAGGAGTACCGGGGAGCTGTTTTTT.

V and J are TRBV6-5 and TRBJ2-7; 7 bases match TRBD1. J gave up 2 bases and V 6 bases, and 10 bases lay outside the gene matches. This CDR3 spans 15 amino acids. Germline CDR1 MNHEY, CDR2 SVGAGI. CDR3 in DNA: TGTGCCAGCAGACCGGGACAGTCCCAACCCTACGAGCAGTACTTC. As protein: CASRPGQSQPYEQYF.

This sequence joins TRBV19 and TRBJ1-2; D is possibly TRBD1 (5 bases). The CDR3 runs to 15 residues. The germline V and J ends were trimmed by 0 bases and 6 bases, with 14 bases remaining between them. Germline V CDR1 and CDR2: LNHDA, SQIVND (reference sequence). The CDR3 DNA follows: TGTGCCAGTAGTATAGATTACCGGGGGAACAATGGCTACACCTTC. It translates to CASSIDYRGNNGYTF. Drawing the rest from reference TRBV19 and TRBJ1-2, the complete variable domain is DGGITQSPKYLFRKEGQNVTLSCEQNLNHDAMYWYRQDPGQGLRLIYYSQIVNDFQKGDIAEGYSVSREKKESFPLTVTSAQKNPTAFYLCASSIDYRGNNGYTFGSGTRLTVV.

The chain carries TRBV6-1 and TRBJ1-2, with D possibly TRBD1 on 6 matching bases. Trimming pared 5 bases from V and 8 bases from J, leaving 15 bases between. The germline gives CDR1 MNHNS, CDR2 SASEGT. CDR3 length: 13 amino acids. CDR3 sequence (DNA): TGTGCCAGCAGTTTCCGGGACAATGGGGGCTACACCTTC. Translation gives CASSFRDNGGYTF.

The chain joins TRBV2 to TRBJ1-1; D unclear. The CDR3 consists of 15 residues. The ends were cut back, 5 bases at V and 7 bases at J, with 20 bases in the middle. From germline, CDR1 is SNHLY and CDR2 FYNNEI. CDR3 in amino acids: CASSWEGDIGREAFF. As DNA, the CDR3 is TGTGCCAGCAGTTGGGAAGGTGACATCGGGCGTGAAGCTTTCTTT. Based on the CDR3 plus reference TRBV2 and TRBJ1-1, the full variable domain is EPEVTQTPSHQVTQMGQEVILRCVPISNHLYFYWYRQILGQKVEFLVSFYNNEISEKSEIFDDQFSVERPDGSNFTLKIRSTKLEDSAMYFCASSWEGDIGREAFFGQGTRLTVV.

This rearrangement joins TRBV5-4 to TRBJ2-3, with D perhaps TRBD1 (6 bases). V gave up 5 bases and J gave up 2 bases, with 15 bases separating them. CDR3 length: 15 residues. CDR1 SGHNT and CDR2 YYREEE come from the germline V gene (reference sequence). The CDR3 nucleotides are TGTGCCAGCAGTCAAGGAGGACAGCTCACAGATACGCAGTATTTT. This sequence encodes CASSQGGQLTDTQYF.

V and J are TRBV28 and TRBJ1-5; D not certain. Germline V gives CDR1 MDHEN, CDR2 SYDVKM. CDR3 length equals 15 residues. Trimming took 1 base from V and 0 from J, leaving 7 bases between them. CDR3: CASSLSGDSNQPQHF. The CDR3, as DNA: TGTGCCAGCAGTTTATCAGGCGATAGCAATCAGCCCCAGCATTTT.

The genes are TRBV6-6 and TRBJ2-7; D ambiguous. This CDR3 spans 14 amino acids. CDR1 and CDR2 from the germline V gene are MNHNY and SVGAGI (reference sequence). V was shortened by 4 bases and J by 2 bases, with 12 bases between the two germline ends. CDR3 region: CASSFPGGTYEQYF. For the CDR3, the DNA is TGTGCCAGCAGTTTTCCAGGCGGAACCTACGAGCAGTACTTC.

This chain links TRBV9 with TRBJ2-1, with TRBD1 identical over 9 bases. Germline V gene data show CDR1 as SGDLS and CDR2 as YYNGEE. Trimming cost V 0 bases and J 7 bases; bases outside gene matches: 8. This CDR3 region has 16 residues. DNA for the CDR3: TGTGCCAGCAGCGTAGAGGGGACAGGGCCCAGGAATGAGCAGTTCTTC. The encoded protein is CASSVEGTGPRNEQFF.

CDR3 sequence (DNA): TGTGCCAGCAGCCAAGACCCGACAGGAGGAGAGCCCCAGCATTTT. This codes for CASSQDPTGGEPQHF. The V and J genes are TRBV4-2 and TRBJ1-5, with D tentatively TRBD1 (6 bases). The ends were cut back, 0 bases at V and 8 bases at J, with 14 bases in the middle. Germline CDR1 is LGHNA and CDR2 is YNFKEQ. The CDR3 length is 15 residues.

Note on this clone: A junction boundary mismatches the germline segment, possibly from a read error. The rearrangement links TRBV5-4 to TRBJ2-2; D is ambiguous. The CDR3 is made up of 15 amino acids. Germline loops: CDR1 SGHNT, CDR2 YYREEE (reference sequence). DNA for the CDR3: TGTGCCAGCAGCTTGATTGGAGTGAACCCCGGGGAGCTGTTTTTT. It yields the protein CASSLIGVNPGELFF.

The J gene is TRBJ2-5, the V gene TRBV5-1; 11 bases align to TRBD1. J was trimmed by 5 bases and V by 0 bases; bases with no gene match: 6. Per the germline V gene, CDR1 is SGHRS and CDR2 is YFSETQ. The CDR3 has 16 residues. The CDR3 DNA follows: TGCGCCAGCAGCTTGGCGGACAGGGGGCGCAGGGAGACCCAGTACTTC. This gives the protein CASSLADRGRRETQYF. Full variable domain (rest looked up from reference TRBV5-1 and TRBJ2-5): KAGVTQTPRYLIKTRGQQVTLSCSPISGHRSVSWYQQTPGQGLQFLFEYFSETQRNKGNFPGRFSGRQFSNSRSEMNVSTLELGDSALYLCASSLADRGRRETQYFGPGTRLLVL.

There are a few counts of this clone. Additional DNA sequences in this sample encode the identical CDR3. V and J are TRBV28 and TRBJ2-7; 8 bases are a match to TRBD1. V lost 6 bases and J lost 2; bases outside the gene matches: 0. CDR3 length: 12 amino acids. Germline V gene lookup returns CDR1 MDHEN and CDR2 SYDVKM. For the CDR3, the DNA is TGTGCCAGCAGACAGGGGGCCTACGAGCAGTACTTC. Protein: CASRQGAYEQYF.